This paragraph covers one TCR beta chain sequence. Which antigen it targets is not known. Base qualities are not recorded, but no much larger clone differs from it by a single base. This specimen belongs to a study of T cell changes during pregnancy in multiple sclerosis (dated by TCRdb to the late 2010s). For context, the study as a whole: The study examined how the T cell repertoire changed over the course of pregnancy in women with multiple sclerosis.

The library was built by means of the immunoSEQ multiplex PCR assay. TCRdb took this table from immuneACCESS and kept in-frame rearrangements with V and J called. Such tables lack part of the clones; where checked against another copy, unresolved V genes explain under half of the gap, and the rest is unexplained. The sample table lists more than 55,000 clones, 75% to 95% of them with a count of one. Together, the top ten hold around 2.2% of the sample. V is pruned by 4 bases and J by 0 bases, leaving 6 bases of the junction without a gene match. From its cysteine to its phenylalanine, the CDR3 spans 15 amino acids. Only the CDR3 region is kept as DNA, spanning 45 bases read in frame from base 1. In the germline V gene, CDR1 corresponds to SGHRS and CDR2 to YFSETQ.

The sequencing here drew on peripheral blood, taken in the third trimester of pregnancy. The sequence came from a female donor in good health, enrolled as a control in a pregnancy study. The rearranged segments are TRBV5-1 and TRBJ2-7; the central 8 bases match TRBD1. The CDR3 in this case is CASSLKGTGSYEQYF. The DNA sequence reads TGCGCCAGCAGCCTCAAAGGGACAGGCTCCTACGAGCAGTACTTC.